This TCR beta chain was sequenced for a study of T cells in Graves' hyperthyroidism and ophthalmopathy. Researchers amplified the TCR beta CDR3 regions from RNA transcripts. An initial round of RT-PCR targeting the TCR CDR3 relied on the HTBI primer set. Using its own MiXCR run on the multiplex PCR reads, TCRdb lists one record per CDR3 protein. This sample has some 500,000 distinct CDR3 sequences, with about 16% found just once. This clonotype occurred many times. The CDR3 is 16 residues long. Losses at the gene ends were 2 bases for V and 13 bases for J; bases not matched to a gene: 12. The TCR was taken from a woman under 40 with Graves' ophthalmopathy. V and J are TRBV12-3 or TRBV12-4 and TRBJ2-3, with 13 bases identical to TRBD2. The specimen was blood. The CDR3 DNA reads TGTGCCAGCAGTTTAAAATCTGTGGGGGGGACTAGCGGGAAGTATTTT. The encoded protein is CASSLKSVGGTSGKYF.